This T cell receptor (beta chain) was sequenced during a study of Graves' ophthalmopathy and Graves' hyperthyroidism. Study as a whole: Peripheral blood sampling preceded any treatment and occurred at initial diagnosis.

From fresh peripheral blood, roughly 9.3 ml in volume, the PBMCs were obtained. The sequenced template was RNA, covering the TCR beta CDR3 region. Scientists carried out first-round RT-PCR using HTBI primers and then a second-round multiplex PCR. TCRdb fed the multiplex PCR reads into MiXCR, producing one record per CDR3 protein. The data contain roughly 420,000 distinct CDR3 sequences, around 21% of them seen just once; the ten biggest clones take up roughly 3%. This clonotype was seen ten or more times. The receptor was derived from a woman under 30 with stable Graves' hyperthyroidism. The sequencing input was peripheral blood.

CDR3 sequence reads: CSAGLAGAMYEQYF. The CDR3 DNA sequence: TGCAGTGCGGGCCTAGCGGGAGCGATGTACGAGCAGTACTTC. The J gene is TRBJ2-7, the V gene TRBV20-1; 10 bases are a match to TRBD2. CDR3 length equals 14 residues. With 6 bases clipped from V and 4 bases from J, the junction kept 9 bases outside the gene matches. Per the germline V gene, CDR1 is DFQATT and CDR2 is SNEGSKA (reference sequence).